One T cell receptor (beta chain) is described in this entry. Its antigen is currently unknown. The CDR3 sequence is 14 residues long. With V trimmed by 4 bases and J by 2 bases, 5 bases remained unmatched. The germline gives CDR1 SQVTM, CDR2 ANQGSEA. These data belong to a study of identical twins. Study-level points and caveats: Out-of-frame alpha sequences common to twins exhibited a surplus of low generation probability.

Unique molecular identifiers were present on the cDNA, and a universal primer site came from template switching. MiXCR, applied by TCRdb to the 5' RACE reads, yields one record per CDR3 protein. The repertoire holds some 1,600,000 distinct CDR3 sequences, with 25% to 35% as singletons. The sequencing sample was made of cord blood. The TCR originated in a newborn girl in good health. The rearrangement links TRBV29-1 to TRBJ2-1, with 7 bases fitting TRBD2. CDR3 amino acids: CSVGGGPTYNEQFF. As DNA, the CDR3 is TGCAGCGTTGGGGGGGGTCCGACCTACAATGAGCAGTTCTTC.